Following are 3 T cell receptor beta chains from one sample sequenced in a study of CD8 T cells in ankylosing spondylitis. Each CDR3 protein gets one entry after TCRdb re-called the 5' RACE reads with MiXCR. The sample lists 200,000 to 300,000 distinct CDR3 sequences, around 9.1% seen once, with approximately 6.2% in the top ten. The sequencing input was blood, either unsorted or a sorted T cell fraction (not recorded which). These receptors all come from a male donor with ankylosing spondylitis or in good health (not recorded which).

The chain combines TRBV11-3 with TRBJ1-3; D not certain. The CDR3 contains 15 residues. V was shortened by 5 bases and J by 4 bases, with 15 bases between the two germline ends. Germline V lookup: CDR1 SGHNT, CDR2 YENEEA. CDR3 nucleotides: TGTGCCAGCAGCACCGCGGGCAGAAACGGAAACACCATATATTTT. Amino acid sequence: CASSTAGRNGNTIYF. The whole variable domain, remainder taken from reference TRBV11-3 and TRBJ1-3, is EAGVVQSPRYKIIEKKQPVAFWCNPISGHNTLYWYLQNLGQGPELLIRYENEEAVDDSQLPKDRFSAERLKGVDSTLKIQPAELGDSAVYLCASSTAGRNGNTIYFGEGSWLTVV.

This clonotype was seen many times. The V gene is TRBV6-5, the J gene TRBJ2-1; 13 bases are shared with TRBD2. V dropped 6 bases and J dropped 0; count of bases not matched to a gene: 8. Germline-derived CDR1 and CDR2 are MNHEY and SVGAGI. The CDR3 sequence is 18 residues long. CDR3 region: CASRYRTSGGSSYNEQFF. For the CDR3, the DNA is TGTGCCAGCAGATATCGGACTAGCGGGGGAAGCTCCTACAATGAGCAGTTCTTC.

This chain connects TRBV30 to TRBJ2-2; 7 bases agree with TRBD1. With 2 bases clipped from V and 6 bases from J, the junction kept 6 bases outside the gene matches. The CDR3 extends over 14 amino acids. Germline CDR1 reads GTSNPN; CDR2 reads SVGIG (reference sequence). Written as DNA, the CDR3 is TGTGCCTGGAGTAAAGGGGGCGGCCCCGGGGAGCTGTTTTTT. Translation gives CAWSKGGGPGELFF.